The rows below give T cell receptor beta chains drawn from one sample of a study of shared clonotypes between healthy human individuals. Data came from immunoSEQ multiplex PCR; TCRdb stores just in-frame clones and leaves some out. The sample includes about 480,000 clones, 79% of them seen just once. The sequenced sample consisted of PBMCs. These receptors were collected from a woman aged 40-49 years in good health. Some clones in this sample may be carry-over from other donors' samples. Each CDR3 is given with its conserved first and last residue. A D gene is named only where the DNA matches it firmly. Clone size, where shown, is once, few, many, or a class for clones that have expanded.

V gene,J gene,D gene,clone size,CDR3 length,CDR3 protein,CDR3 DNA
TRBV19,TRBJ2-3,.,.,12,CASSRTSDTQYF,TGTGCCAGTAGCCGGACCAGCGATACGCAGTATTTT
TRBV5-4,TRBJ2-3,.,.,14,CASSSGTTTDTQYF,TGTGCCAGCAGTTCCGGGACCACCACAGATACGCAGTATTTT
TRBV18,TRBJ1-1,TRBD1,.,14,CASSLGQGSTEAFF,TGTGCCAGCTCACTAGGACAGGGAAGCACTGAAGCTTTCTTT
TRBV4-1,TRBJ2-7,.,.,15,CASSQDALRRTEQYF,TGCGCCAGCAGCCAAGACGCCTTGCGTAGAACGGAGCAGTACTTC
TRBV15,TRBJ2-7,TRBD2,.,15,CATSRDGGRAGEQYF,TGTGCCACCAGCAGAGATGGCGGGAGGGCCGGCGAGCAGTACTTC
TRBV9,TRBJ1-4,.,.,15,CASSVDSGPNEKLFF,TGTGCCAGCAGCGTAGACAGTGGGCCTAATGAAAAACTGTTTTTT
TRBV2,TRBJ2-7,TRBD1,once,16,CASSEGRGQRPYEQYF,TGTGCCAGCAGTGAAGGTCGGGGACAGCGCCCCTACGAGCAGTACTTC
TRBV27,TRBJ2-7,.,few,14,CASSLFGNSYEQYF,TGTGCCAGCAGTTTATTCGGGAACTCCTACGAGCAGTACTTC
TRBV19,TRBJ2-7,TRBD2,once,15,CASSILASGAYEQYF,TGTGCCAGTAGTATTCTGGCTAGCGGGGCCTACGAGCAGTACTTC
TRBV27,TRBJ1-1,.,.,13,CASSLFRNTEAFF,TGTGCCAGCAGTTTATTCAGGAACACTGAAGCTTTCTTT
TRBV11-2,TRBJ2-7,TRBD2,.,16,CASSLEGGTGAYEQYF,TGTGCCAGCAGCTTAGAGGGAGGGACTGGCGCCTACGAGCAGTACTTC
TRBV28,TRBJ2-3,TRBD2,.,18,CASSPTPGRAYGRDTQYF,TGTGCCAGCAGTCCCACCCCCGGGAGGGCCTATGGTAGAGATACGCAGTATTTT
TRBV28,TRBJ1-5,.,.,15,CASSSLGRGNQPQHF,TGTGCCAGCAGTTCATTGGGACGAGGCAATCAGCCCCAGCATTTT
TRBV28,TRBJ2-7,.,once,13,CASSFSGYYEQYF,TGTGCCAGCAGTTTCTCAGGCTACTACGAGCAGTACTTC
TRBV6-6,TRBJ1-1,.,.,14,CASSRAEPRTEAFF,TGTGCCAGCAGTCGCGCCGAGCCGAGGACTGAAGCTTTCTTT
TRBV2,TRBJ1-5,.,.,13,CASRDRFNQPQHF,TGTGCCAGCAGAGACAGGTTCAATCAGCCCCAGCATTTT
TRBV2,TRBJ2-7,.,few,15,CASSDRLEGIGEQYF,TGTGCCAGCAGTGACAGGCTAGAGGGGATTGGAGAGCAGTACTTC
TRBV19,TRBJ1-5,.,once,14,CARGEGPTNQPQHF,TGTGCCAGAGGGGAGGGGCCAACCAATCAGCCCCAGCATTTT
TRBV10-3,TRBJ1-3,.,.,14,CAISTGTPGNTIYF,TGTGCCATCAGCACCGGGACACCTGGAAACACCATATATTTT
TRBV5-6,TRBJ2-3,.,.,13,CASSLQGLDTQYF,TGTGCCAGCAGCTTGCAGGGTCTAGATACGCAGTATTTT
TRBV4-2,TRBJ2-3,TRBD2,.,16,CASSQGSSGGTDTQYF,TGTGCCAGCAGCCAAGGTTCTAGCGGGGGCACAGATACGCAGTATTTT
TRBV7-9,TRBJ1-2,TRBD1,.,16,CASSQSRDSELYGYTF,TGTGCCAGCAGCCAAAGCCGGGACAGCGAACTCTATGGCTACACCTTC
TRBV19,TRBJ1-5,.,.,14,CASSPNRVDQPQHF,TGTGCCAGTAGTCCCAACAGGGTTGATCAGCCCCAGCATTTT
TRBV9,TRBJ2-1,.,few,14,CASSFSRGRDEQFF,TGTGCCAGCAGCTTCTCCCGGGGTAGAGATGAGCAGTTCTTC
TRBV5-1,TRBJ1-4,.,.,14,CASSSTASYEQLFF,TGCGCCAGCAGCTCGACAGCTTCCTATGAACAACTGTTTTTT
TRBV9,TRBJ2-7,.,.,13,CASSADTTYEQYF,TGTGCCAGCAGCGCCGACACCACCTACGAGCAGTACTTC
TRBV7-9,TRBJ1-1,.,many,13,CASSSEGGTEAFF,TGTGCCAGCAGCTCGGAGGGAGGGACTGAAGCTTTCTTT
TRBV30,TRBJ2-1,TRBD2,.,17,CAWRGGTSGRQGAEQFF,TGTGCCTGGAGGGGAGGGACTAGCGGGAGACAGGGGGCTGAGCAGTTCTTC
TRBV28,TRBJ1-5,.,.,14,CASSSGLLGQPQHF,TGTGCCAGCAGTTCAGGCCTACTGGGGCAGCCCCAGCATTTT
TRBV4-2,TRBJ2-1,.,few,13,CASSQDFTREQFF,TGTGCCAGCAGCCAAGATTTCACCCGGGAGCAGTTCTTC
TRBV30,TRBJ1-6,.,.,15,CALASIQKLNSPLHF,TGTGCCTTGGCTTCCATCCAGAAACTTAATTCACCCCTCCACTTT
TRBV10-1,TRBJ2-3,TRBD2,.,15,CASTDGAGEADTQYF,TGCGCCAGCACTGACGGAGCGGGAGAGGCAGATACGCAGTATTTT
TRBV7-2,TRBJ1-1,.,.,15,CASSLGLGGFTEAFF,TGTGCCAGCAGCTTAGGGCTTGGGGGTTTCACTGAAGCTTTCTTT
TRBV7-3,TRBJ2-3,TRBD2,.,15,CASSWTSSLPDTQYF,TGTGCCAGCAGCTGGACTAGCTCCCTTCCAGATACGCAGTATTTT
TRBV6-5,TRBJ2-7,.,.,12,CASSTGFSEQYF,TGTGCCAGCAGCACAGGGTTCTCCGAGCAGTACTTC
TRBV7-3,TRBJ2-2,TRBD1,.,15,CASSRTGGGGGELFF,TGTGCCAGCAGCCGGACAGGGGGCGGTGGCGGGGAGCTGTTTTTT
TRBV29-1,TRBJ1-1,.,few,12,CSVRQANTEAFF,TGCAGCGTTAGACAGGCTAACACTGAAGCTTTCTTT
TRBV11-1,TRBJ1-3,.,.,15,CASSLGRSSGNTIYF,TGTGCCAGCAGCTTGGGGCGAAGCTCTGGAAACACCATATATTTT